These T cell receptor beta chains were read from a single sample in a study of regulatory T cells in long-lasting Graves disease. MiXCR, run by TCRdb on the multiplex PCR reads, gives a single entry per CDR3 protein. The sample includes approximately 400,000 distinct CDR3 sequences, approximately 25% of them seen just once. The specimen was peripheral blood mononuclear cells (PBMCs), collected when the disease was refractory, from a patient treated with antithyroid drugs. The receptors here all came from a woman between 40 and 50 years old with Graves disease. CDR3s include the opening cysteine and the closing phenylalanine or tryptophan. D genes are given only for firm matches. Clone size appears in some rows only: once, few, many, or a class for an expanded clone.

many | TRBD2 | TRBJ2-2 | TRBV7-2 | TGTGCCAGCAGCCTAGGGAGGGATAACACCGGGGAGCTGTTTTTT | CASSLGRDNTGELFF
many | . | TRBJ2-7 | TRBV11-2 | TGTGCCAGCAGCTTAGATAGGGTGAAGCAGTACTTC | CASSLDRVKQYF
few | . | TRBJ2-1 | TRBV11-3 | TGTGCCAGCAGCCTCGGGCCGCCCTCCTACAATGAGCAGTTCTTC | CASSLGPPSYNEQFF
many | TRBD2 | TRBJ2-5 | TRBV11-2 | TGTGCCAGCAGCAATTACGACGTCCTTGCGGGAGTTGAGACCCAGTACTTC | CASSNYDVLAGVETQYF
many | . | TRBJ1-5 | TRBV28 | TGTGCCAGCAGTTTGGACAGTCAGCCCCAGCATTTT | CASSLDSQPQHF
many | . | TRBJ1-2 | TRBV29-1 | TGCAGCGTCTTTGAGGCTAACTATGGCTACACCTTC | CSVFEANYGYTF
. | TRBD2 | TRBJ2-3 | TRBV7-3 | TGTGCCAGCAGCCTACTAGCGGGAGAGGCAGATACGCAGTATTTT | CASSLLAGEADTQYF
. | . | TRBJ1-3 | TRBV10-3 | TGTGCCGTAAGGGCCTCTGGAAACACCATATATTTT | CAVRASGNTIYF
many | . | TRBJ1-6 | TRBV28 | TGTGCCAGCAGTTCCGGGGGCAGCTATAATTCACCCCTCCACTTT | CASSSGGSYNSPLHF
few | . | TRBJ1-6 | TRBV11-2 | TGTGCCAGCAGCCGGACTACAATAGATTCACCCCTCCACTTT | CASSRTTIDSPLHF
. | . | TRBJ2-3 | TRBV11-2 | TGTGCCAGCAGCTGGGAGTACACAGATACGCAGTATTTT | CASSWEYTDTQYF
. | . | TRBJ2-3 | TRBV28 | TGTGCCAGCAGTTTATTCGCTAGCACAGATACGCAGTATTTT | CASSLFASTDTQYF
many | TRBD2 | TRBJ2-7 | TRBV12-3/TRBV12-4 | TGTGCCAGCACCCCTCGACTAGCGGGAAAACAAAAACCCTACGAGCAGTACTTC | CASTPRLAGKQKPYEQYF
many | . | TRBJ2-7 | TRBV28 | . | CASSRPPLWGEQYF
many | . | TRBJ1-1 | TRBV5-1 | TGCGCCAGCAGCTGGATGACAGTGAACACTGAAGCTTTCTTT | CASSWMTVNTEAFF
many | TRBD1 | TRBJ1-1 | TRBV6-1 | TGTGCCTCCCAGGGGGGGGGACAGGGTCGCACTGAAGCTTTCTTT | CASQGGGQGRTEAFF
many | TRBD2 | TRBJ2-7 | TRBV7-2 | TGTGCCAGCAGCTTTGATCTAGCGGGAGGTTCCTACGAGCAGTACTTC | CASSFDLAGGSYEQYF
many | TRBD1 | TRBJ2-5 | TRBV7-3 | TGTGCCAGCAGCTTAACGGGGGGACAGGGCGAGACCCAGTACTTC | CASSLTGGQGETQYF
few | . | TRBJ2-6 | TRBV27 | TGTGCCAGCAGGAAAACTGGGGCCAACGTCCTGACTTTC | CASRKTGANVLTF
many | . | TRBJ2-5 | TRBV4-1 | TGCGCCAGCAGCCAACGCACCGGGACCGCCATCCAAGAGACCCAGTACTTC | CASSQRTGTAIQETQYF
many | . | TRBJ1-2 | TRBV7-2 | TGTGCCAGCAGCACATACAGGGAAGTTGGCTACACCTTC | CASSTYREVGYTF
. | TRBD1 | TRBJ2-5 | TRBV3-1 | TGTGCCAGCAGCCTCCGGGACAGCCATTATCAAGAGACCCAGTACTTC | CASSLRDSHYQETQYF
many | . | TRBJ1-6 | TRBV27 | TGTGCCAGCAGCCGGCTTTATTCACCCCTCCACTTT | CASSRLYSPLHF
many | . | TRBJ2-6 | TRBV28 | TGTGCCAGCAGTACCCAGGCCAGGGGAGTTGCTGGGGCCAACGTCCTGACTTTC | CASSTQARGVAGANVLTF
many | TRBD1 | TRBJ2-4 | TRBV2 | TGTGCCAGCCACAGGGGGTCTACCAAAAACATTCAGTACTTC | CASHRGSTKNIQYF
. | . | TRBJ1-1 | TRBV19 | TGTGCCAGTAGTGCCAGCAGCACAGGAACTGAAGCTTTCTTT | CASSASSTGTEAFF
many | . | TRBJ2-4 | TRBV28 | TGTGCCAGCAAGGGGGGATGGAACAGGCTCCAGGACATTCAGTACTTC | CASKGGWNRLQDIQYF
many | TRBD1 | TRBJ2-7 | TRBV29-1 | TGCAGCGTAGGGACAGGGCTACGAGGGATCAACGAGCAGTACTTC | CSVGTGLRGINEQYF
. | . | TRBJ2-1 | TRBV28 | TGTGCCAGCGGGGGCGGAGCCTCGAACTACAATGAGCAGTTCTTC | CASGGGASNYNEQFF
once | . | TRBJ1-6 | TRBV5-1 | TGCGCCAGCAGCTTGGGTCGGGGCAGGGAGGCCGCCCTCCACTTT | CASSLGRGREAALHF
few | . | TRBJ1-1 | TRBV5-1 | TGCGCCAGCAGCTTGGGTGGGGTAAGAGGGGCGAACACTGAAGCTTTCTTT | CASSLGGVRGANTEAFF
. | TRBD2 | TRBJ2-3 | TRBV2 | TGTGCCAGCAGGGGATTTAGCGGGAGGGCGGCGACAGATACGCAGTATTTT | CASRGFSGRAATDTQYF
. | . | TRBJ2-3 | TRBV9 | TGTGCCAGCAGCGTAGGAGACACAGATACGCAGTATTTT | CASSVGDTDTQYF